What follows describes a single T cell receptor beta chain. The data belong to a study of blood T cell repertoires in COVID-19. Overall study: From the United States, Italy and Spain came samples of acute and convalescent COVID-19.

In the study's own analysis: Amplification from reference gene primers served as the basis for estimated nucleated cell counts. The table came from immunoSEQ multiplex PCR; TCRdb's copy has only in-frame clones and leaves some out. V, J and clone size derive from that table, while D and trimming were established from the DNA sequence. Found here are about 71,000 clones, roughly four fifths of them singletons; the top ten hold 28%. CDR1 is KGHSH, CDR2 LQKENI, per germline. CDR3 length: 16 amino acids. J lost 7 bases, V lost 2 bases, and 12 bases had no gene match. The chain is built from TRBV18 and TRBJ1-1; 8 nucleotides agree with TRBD1. The clonotype comes from a man aged 65 to 85 with acute or convalescent COVID-19. Sequencing was performed on peripheral blood. The CDR3 is CASSPGSTGARSEAFF. CDR3 in DNA: TGTGCCAGCTCACCAGGATCGACAGGGGCACGGAGTGAAGCTTTCTTT. The variable domain in full, with the rest retrieved from reference TRBV18 and TRBJ1-1, is NAGVMQNPRHLVRRRGQEARLRCSPMKGHSHVYWYRQLPEEGLKFMVYLQKENIIDESGMPKERFSAEFPKEGPSILRIQQVVRGDSAAYFCASSPGSTGARSEAFFGQGTRLTVV.